What follows are 30 T cell receptor beta chains derived from one specimen sequenced in a study of OX40 agonist ivuxolimab in advanced cancers. Only in-frame clones appear in the TCRdb table, and some are missing; sequencing was by immunoSEQ multiplex PCR. The sample lists 70,000 to 75,000 clones; approximately 86% were seen once. The starting material was CD4+ or CD8+ T cells sorted from blood, obtained in a trial of the OX40 agonist ivuxolimab. These receptors were collected from an adult with an advanced solid tumor such as melanoma, head and neck, liver or kidney cancer.

The chain joins TRBV7-3 to TRBJ2-2; D remains unclear. V shed 5 bases and J shed 4 bases, with 5 bases lying between them. From germline, CDR1 is SGHTA and CDR2 FQGTGA. The CDR3 is 12 amino acids. The CDR3 is CASSLVTGELFF. The CDR3 bases are TGTGCCAGCAGCCTAGTCACCGGGGAGCTGTTTTTT.

This chain links TRBV28 with TRBJ2-6; TRBD2 matches at 8 bases. The CDR3 runs 20 residues. The germline gives CDR1 MDHEN, CDR2 SYDVKM. Trimming cost V 2 bases and J 0 bases; bases outside gene matches: 12. The CDR3 sequence is CASSLRGLGVTTSGANVLTF. In DNA form, the CDR3 reads TGTGCCAGCAGTTTACGGGGACTAGGCGTTACGACCTCTGGGGCCAACGTCCTGACTTTC.

The genes are TRBV5-8 and TRBJ1-5; weak D call: TRBD1 (6 bases). The CDR3 length is 17 residues. The V and J ends lost 1 base and 0 bases respectively, with 14 bases between them. Germline-derived CDR1 and CDR2 are SGHTS and YDEGEE. The CDR3, as DNA: TGTGCCAGCAGCTTGTATGGGGACACGTATAGCAATCAGCCCCAGCATTTT. It translates to CASSLYGDTYSNQPQHF.

The chain couples TRBV4-1 to TRBJ2-3, with 9 positions matching TRBD2. This CDR3 spans 17 amino acids. Unmatched junction bases numbered 12, after V lost 3 bases and J lost 5 bases. Germline V gene sequence: CDR1 MGHRA, CDR2 YSYEKL. The CDR3 loop reads CASSQKSGSGSGDTQYF. The CDR3 DNA reads as TGCGCCAGCAGCCAGAAGAGTGGTAGCGGGAGCGGAGATACGCAGTATTTT.

Here the CDR3 reads CASSQAGGNSPLHF. The DNA of the CDR3 is TGCGCCAGCAGCCAAGCAGGGGGAAATTCACCCCTCCACTTT. This rearrangement joins TRBV4-3 to TRBJ1-6; TRBD1 matches 7 bases. V trimming: 1 base; J trimming: 7 bases; junction bases outside the gene matches: 1. The CDR3 consists of 14 residues. Germline CDR1 and CDR2: LGHNA and YSLEER.

The chain is built from TRBV6-1 and TRBJ1-1; 7 bases agree with TRBD1. This CDR3 has 15 residues. V shed 2 bases and J 4 bases; nucleotides not matched to a gene: 7. CDR1 and CDR2 from the germline V gene are MNHNS and SASEGT. The CDR3 DNA sequence: TGTGCCAGCAGTGAATATAAGGGGGCGACCACTGAAGCTTTCTTT. Its translation is CASSEYKGATTEAFF.

This chain links TRBV25-1 with TRBJ1-4; D is uncertain. The CDR3 is 12 residues long. The V gene's germline CDR1 is MGHDK and CDR2 SYGVNS. V was shortened by 1 base and J by 7 bases, with 4 bases between the two germline ends. The CDR3 nucleotides read TGTGCCAGCAGTGAATGGGGTGAAAAACTGTTTTTT. Translation gives CASSEWGEKLFF.

This chain uses TRBV5-5 with TRBJ1-1, with a possible D match to TRBD1 (5 bases). V was cut by 2 bases and J by 4 bases, with 9 bases left in between. CDR3 length: 13 amino acids. From germline, CDR1 is SGHKS and CDR2 YYEKEE (reference sequence). CDR3 residues: CASSFTRGTEAFF. CDR3 bases: TGTGCCAGCAGCTTCACAAGGGGCACTGAAGCTTTCTTT. Based on the CDR3 plus reference TRBV5-5 and TRBJ1-1, the full variable domain is DAGVTQSPTHLIKTRGQQVTLRCSPISGHKSVSWYQQVLGQGPQFIFQYYEKEERGRGNFPDRFSARQFPNYSSELNVNALLLGDSALYLCASSFTRGTEAFFGQGTRLTVV.

The CDR3 DNA follows: TGTGCAGCAGGGATTACACGGGGGGGACAGCCCCAGCATTTT. Translated, it gives CAAGITRGGQPQHF. V gene TRBV6-1 combines with J gene TRBJ1-5; TRBD1 might be the D (5 bases). The CDR3 is 14 residues long. Germline assignment: CDR1 MNHNS and CDR2 SASEGT.

The chain has TRBV4-1 and TRBJ1-2; no firm D call. Germline values: CDR1 MGHRA, CDR2 YSYEKL. The CDR3 extends over 16 amino acids. V lost 0 bases and J lost 2, with 13 bases in between. DNA for the CDR3: TGCGCCAGCAGCCAAGATCAAGGCAGCCTCAACTATGGCTACACCTTC. This sequence encodes CASSQDQGSLNYGYTF.

This clone was counted a few times. V and J are TRBV29-1 and TRBJ2-2; D is unresolved. Germline CDR1 and CDR2: SQVTM and ANQGSEA. V lost 7 bases, J lost 4 bases, and 16 bases lay in between. This CDR3 is built from 14 residues. The CDR3 protein is CSALEGSRTGELFF. The CDR3 DNA reads TGCAGCGCCCTGGAAGGGTCTCGCACCGGGGAGCTGTTTTTT.

This clone came up a few times. This chain connects TRBV6-6 to TRBJ2-7; D gene ambiguous. Germline V lookup: CDR1 MNHNY, CDR2 SVGAGI (reference sequence). The ends were cut back, 6 bases at V and 4 bases at J, with 13 bases in the middle. The CDR3 runs 13 residues. CDR3 region: CASSAPFPYEQYF. In DNA, the CDR3 is TGTGCCAGCAGCGCCCCCTTTCCTTACGAGCAGTACTTC.

The chain has TRBV28 and TRBJ1-1; 7 bases fit TRBD1. CDR1 MDHEN and CDR2 SYDVKM come from the germline V gene. The CDR3 is 15 amino acids. V lost 2 bases and J lost 0; bases outside the gene matches: 3. CDR3 region: CASSLRGTVNTEAFF. The CDR3, as DNA: TGTGCCAGCAGTTTACGTGGGACAGTGAACACTGAAGCTTTCTTT.

The chain carries TRBV19 and TRBJ2-3; the match to TRBD2 covers 9 bases. The length of the CDR3 is 17 residues. Germline loops: CDR1 LNHDA, CDR2 SQIVND (reference sequence). V was pared by 7 bases and J by 1 base, with 12 bases of the junction left unmatched. CDR3 protein: CASKPGASGIGTDTQYF. CDR3 in DNA: TGTGCCAGTAAGCCCGGGGCTAGCGGGATCGGCACAGATACGCAGTATTTT. The whole variable domain, filled in from reference TRBV19 and TRBJ2-3, reads DGGITQSPKYLFRKEGQNVTLSCEQNLNHDAMYWYRQDPGQGLRLIYYSQIVNDFQKGDIAEGYSVSREKKESFPLTVTSAQKNPTAFYLCASKPGASGIGTDTQYFGPGTRLTVL.

The table lists this clone with a count of one. The gene calls are TRBV6-5 and TRBJ2-5; 7 positions agree with TRBD1. The J segment lost 4 bases and the V segment lost 5 bases, leaving 7 bases of the junction unmatched. Germline-derived CDR1 and CDR2 are MNHEY and SVGAGI. This CDR3 has 14 residues. CDR3 in DNA: TGTGCCAGCAGTAAGACAGGGTTCGGAGAGACCCAGTACTTC. As protein: CASSKTGFGETQYF.

In its sample, this clone was seen once. The chain carries TRBV6-1 and TRBJ2-5; tentative D call: TRBD2 (5 bases). The germline V and J ends were trimmed by 6 bases and 5 bases, with 10 bases remaining between them. This CDR3 region has 12 residues. CDR1 is MNHNS, CDR2 SASEGT, per germline. CDR3 bases: TGTGCCAGCAGAGAGGGCGGGGAGACCCAGTACTTC. This translates into CASREGGETQYF.

This clone has a handful of counts. The chain joins TRBV18 to TRBJ1-1, with D maybe TRBD1 (5 bases). CDR3 length: 14 residues. CDR1 is KGHSH and CDR2 is LQKENI in the germline V gene. Trimming removed 4 bases from V and 4 bases from J, with 13 bases in between. CDR3 amino acids: CASSRGVEGTEAFF. The CDR3 DNA reads TGTGCCAGCTCACGAGGGGTTGAAGGCACTGAAGCTTTCTTT.

The V gene is TRBV14, the J gene TRBJ1-2; D is perhaps TRBD1 (6 bases). Looked up from germline, CDR1 is SGHDN and CDR2 is FVKESK. The CDR3 runs to 18 residues. V was cut by 1 base and J by 4 bases, with 22 bases left in between. The CDR3 nucleotides read TGTGCCAGCAGCCAAGGAGCACCAAGGCGGACAGTTACCTATGGCTACACCTTC. Translated: CASSQGAPRRTVTYGYTF.

The chain employs TRBV10-3 and TRBJ1-5; D is uncertain. Germline assignment: CDR1 ENHRY and CDR2 SYGVKD. Trimming stripped 2 bases from V and 4 bases from J, with 9 bases between. This CDR3 comprises 14 residues. CDR3 residues: CAISERTDNQPQHF. CDR3 DNA sequence: TGTGCCATCAGTGAGCGGACGGATAATCAGCCCCAGCATTTT.

This clone was seen more than once but under ten times. This CDR3 reads CASIRTSGAYNEQFF. In DNA form, the CDR3 reads TGTGCCAGTATTCGGACTAGCGGAGCCTACAATGAGCAGTTCTTC. The chain couples TRBV19 to TRBJ2-1, with TRBD2 identical over 10 bases. In germline, CDR1 is LNHDA, CDR2 SQIVND (reference sequence). V trimming: 7 bases; J trimming: 2 bases; junction bases outside the gene matches: 5. The length of the CDR3 is 15 residues. Drawing the rest from reference TRBV19 and TRBJ2-1, the complete variable domain is DGGITQSPKYLFRKEGQNVTLSCEQNLNHDAMYWYRQDPGQGLRLIYYSQIVNDFQKGDIAEGYSVSREKKESFPLTVTSAQKNPTAFYLCASIRTSGAYNEQFFGPGTRLTVL.

This clone was counted once. The genes are TRBV5-1 and TRBJ2-1; 13 bases are a match to TRBD2. The V and J ends lost 6 bases and 5 bases, in that order; junction bases with no gene match: 8. CDR1 is SGHRS and CDR2 is YFSETQ in the germline V gene. The CDR3 has 16 residues. CDR3 protein: CASTPGLAGFNNEQFF. Written as DNA, the CDR3 is TGCGCCAGCACCCCGGGACTAGCGGGATTTAACAATGAGCAGTTCTTC. The variable domain in full, with the rest retrieved from reference TRBV5-1 and TRBJ2-1, is KAGVTQTPRYLIKTRGQQVTLSCSPISGHRSVSWYQQTPGQGLQFLFEYFSETQRNKGNFPGRFSGRQFSNSRSEMNVSTLELGDSALYLCASTPGLAGFNNEQFFGPGTRLTVL.

The V call is TRBV7-9, the J call TRBJ2-3; D gene ambiguous. CDR1 SEHNR and CDR2 FQNEAQ come from the germline V gene (reference sequence). The length of the CDR3 is 14 residues. Trimming removed 3 bases at V and 1 base at J, with 8 bases between. The CDR3 protein is CASSFIQRTDTQYF. The CDR3 coding sequence is TGTGCCAGCAGCTTTATCCAGCGCACAGATACGCAGTATTTT.

J is TRBJ1-1 and V is TRBV7-2; D possibly corresponds to TRBD1 (5 bases). The V gene lost 6 bases and the J gene lost 5 bases, with 19 bases spanning the gap. Germline V CDR1 and CDR2: SGHTA, FQGNSA. This CDR3 spans 15 amino acids. CDR3 sequence (DNA): TGTGCCAGCAGACGCGCCCGGGACGGTGGGACTGAAGCTTTCTTT. Translating it yields CASRRARDGGTEAFF.

The CDR3 here is CASSELAGGINEQFF. The CDR3 DNA reads TGTGCCAGCAGTGAACTAGCGGGAGGAATAAATGAGCAGTTCTTC. The J gene is TRBJ2-1, the V gene TRBV2; 11 bases fit TRBD2. The V segment lost 2 bases and the J segment 7 bases; nucleotides outside the gene matches: 4. CDR3 length: 15 residues. Germline values: CDR1 SNHLY, CDR2 FYNNEI.

The chain carries TRBV10-3 and TRBJ2-1; a weak D match, TRBD1 (6 bases). V lost 6 bases and J 7 bases, leaving 19 bases between the germline ends. Germline V CDR1 and CDR2: ENHRY, SYGVKD. The CDR3 has 15 amino acids. This CDR3 reads CAISLGQSLGNEQFF. Written as DNA, the CDR3 is TGTGCCATCAGCCTGGGACAAAGTCTGGGAAATGAGCAGTTCTTC.

The J gene is TRBJ2-1, the V gene TRBV7-2; 12 positions match TRBD2. Germline values: CDR1 SGHTA, CDR2 FQGNSA. CDR3 length equals 15 residues. The trim removed 3 bases at V and 7 bases at J, leaving 4 bases unmatched. The CDR3 DNA reads TGTGCCAGCAGCTTGCTAGCGGGAGGGAGGAATGAGCAGTTCTTC. Its translation is CASSLLAGGRNEQFF.

V and J are TRBV6-6 and TRBJ1-5; the D is unclear. The V end lost 2 bases, the J end lost 5 bases, and 13 bases lay between the germline ends. This CDR3 comprises 15 residues. CDR1 and CDR2 from the germline V gene are MNHNY and SVGAGI (reference sequence). The CDR3 sequence is CASSYDGDGDQPQHF. The CDR3 DNA reads TGTGCCAGCAGTTACGACGGGGATGGGGATCAGCCCCAGCATTTT.

This clone was detected only a few times. The chain employs TRBV25-1 and TRBJ2-7; D is uncertain. CDR3 length: 13 amino acids. Per the germline V gene, CDR1 is MGHDK and CDR2 is SYGVNS. Between the trimmed V and J ends, which lost 7 bases and 4 bases, there was a span of 14 bases. The CDR3, as DNA: TGTGCCAGCAATCAAGGAGCGAGATACGAGCAGTACTTC. This sequence encodes CASNQGARYEQYF.

The chain has TRBV7-3 and TRBJ2-1; either TRBD1 or TRBD2 may fit D (5 bases each). Between the trimmed V and J ends, which lost 5 bases and 13 bases, there was a span of 18 bases. The germline gives CDR1 SGHTA, CDR2 FQGTGA. The CDR3 is 13 amino acids. CDR3 sequence: CASSLPGSSQQFF. CDR3 DNA: TGTGCCAGCAGCCTACCAGGGAGCAGTCAACAGTTCTTC. Together with reference TRBV7-3 and TRBJ2-1, the CDR3 gives the full variable domain: GAGVSQTPSNKVTEKGKYVELRCDPISGHTALYWYRQSLGQGPEFLIYFQGTGAADDSGLPNDRFFAVRPEGSVSTLKIQRTERGDSAVYLCASSLPGSSQQFFGPGTRLTVL.

The genes are TRBV18 and TRBJ2-3; 12 bases map to TRBD1. Germline V gives CDR1 KGHSH, CDR2 LQKENI. The trim removed 6 bases at V and 8 bases at J, leaving 6 bases unmatched. The CDR3 covers 14 residues. CDR3 coding DNA: TGTGCCAGCTCCCAAGGGACAGGGGGCGGTACGCAGTATTTT. Encoded protein: CASSQGTGGGTQYF.